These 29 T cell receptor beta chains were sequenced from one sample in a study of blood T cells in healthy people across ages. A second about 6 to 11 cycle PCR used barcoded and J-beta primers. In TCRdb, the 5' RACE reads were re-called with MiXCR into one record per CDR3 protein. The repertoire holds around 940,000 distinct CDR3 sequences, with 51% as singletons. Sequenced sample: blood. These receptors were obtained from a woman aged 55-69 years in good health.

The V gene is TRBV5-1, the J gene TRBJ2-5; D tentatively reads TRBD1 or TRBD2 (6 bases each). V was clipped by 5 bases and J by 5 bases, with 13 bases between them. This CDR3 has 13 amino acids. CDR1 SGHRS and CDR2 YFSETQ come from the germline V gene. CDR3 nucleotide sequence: TGCGCCAGCAGGCCGGGGGCAAGTGAGACCCAGTACTTC. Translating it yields CASRPGASETQYF.

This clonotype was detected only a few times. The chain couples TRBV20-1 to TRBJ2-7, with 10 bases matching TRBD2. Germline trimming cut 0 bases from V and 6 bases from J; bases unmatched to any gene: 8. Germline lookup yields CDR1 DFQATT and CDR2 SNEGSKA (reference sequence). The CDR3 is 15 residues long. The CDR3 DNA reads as TGCAGTGCTAGAGATTTGAGGAGACTAGCGGGCGAGCAGTACTTC. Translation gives CSARDLRRLAGEQYF.

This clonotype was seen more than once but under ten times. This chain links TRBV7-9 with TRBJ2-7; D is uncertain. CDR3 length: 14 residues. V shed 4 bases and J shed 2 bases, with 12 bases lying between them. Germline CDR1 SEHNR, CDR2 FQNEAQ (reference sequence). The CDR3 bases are TGTGCCAGCAGCTCCCACACCTACCCCTACGAGCAGTACTTC. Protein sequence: CASSSHTYPYEQYF. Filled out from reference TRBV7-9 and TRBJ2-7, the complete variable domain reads DTGVSQNPRHKITKRGQNVTFRCDPISEHNRLYWYRQTLGQGPEFLTYFQNEAQLEKSRLLSDRFSAERPKGSFSTLEIQRTEQGDSAMYLCASSSHTYPYEQYFGPGTRLTVT.

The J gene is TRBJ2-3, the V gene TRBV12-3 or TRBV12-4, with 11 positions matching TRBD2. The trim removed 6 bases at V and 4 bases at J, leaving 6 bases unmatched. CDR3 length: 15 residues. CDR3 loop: CASRTTSGSADTQYF. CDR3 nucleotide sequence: TGTGCCAGCAGAACTACTAGCGGGAGCGCAGATACGCAGTATTTT.

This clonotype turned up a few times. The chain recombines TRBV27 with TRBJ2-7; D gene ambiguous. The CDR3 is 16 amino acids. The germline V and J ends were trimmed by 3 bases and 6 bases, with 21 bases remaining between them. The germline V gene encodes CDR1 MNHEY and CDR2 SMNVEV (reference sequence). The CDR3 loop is CASSLRPSASSSEQYF. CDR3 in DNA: TGTGCCAGCAGTTTGAGGCCCAGCGCCTCCTCTAGCGAGCAGTACTTC.

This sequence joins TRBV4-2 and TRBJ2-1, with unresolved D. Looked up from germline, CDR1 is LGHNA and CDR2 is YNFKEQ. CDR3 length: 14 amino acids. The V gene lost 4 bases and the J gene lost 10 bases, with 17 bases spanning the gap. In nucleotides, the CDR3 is TGTGCCAGCAGCCTGCAGGAAAGCTCCTACGAGCAGTTCTTC. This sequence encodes CASSLQESSYEQFF.

The CDR3 protein is CSARAGGVGELFF. CDR3 in DNA: TGCAGTGCTAGAGCGGGCGGGGTCGGGGAGCTGTTTTTT. The chain has TRBV20-1 and TRBJ2-2; a possible D gene is TRBD2 (6 bases). Germline lookup yields CDR1 DFQATT and CDR2 SNEGSKA (reference sequence). The CDR3 totals 13 residues. The V gene lost 1 base and the J gene lost 7 bases, with 10 bases spanning the gap.

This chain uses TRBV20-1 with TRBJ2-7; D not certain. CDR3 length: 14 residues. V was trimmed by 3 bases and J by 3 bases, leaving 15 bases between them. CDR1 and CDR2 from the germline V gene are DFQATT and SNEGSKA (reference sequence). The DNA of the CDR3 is TGCAGTGCTAGTCTCGGTGCCCAAAACTACGAGCAGTACTTC. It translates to CSASLGAQNYEQYF.

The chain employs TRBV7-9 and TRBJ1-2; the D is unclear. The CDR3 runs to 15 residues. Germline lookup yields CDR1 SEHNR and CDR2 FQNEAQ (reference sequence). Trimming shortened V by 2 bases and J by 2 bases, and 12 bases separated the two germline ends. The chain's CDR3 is CASSLFNTLNYGYTF. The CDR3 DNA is TGTGCCAGCAGCTTATTTAACACTCTAAACTATGGCTACACCTTC. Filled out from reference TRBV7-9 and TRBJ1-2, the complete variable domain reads DTGVSQNPRHKITKRGQNVTFRCDPISEHNRLYWYRQTLGQGPEFLTYFQNEAQLEKSRLLSDRFSAERPKGSFSTLEIQRTEQGDSAMYLCASSLFNTLNYGYTFGSGTRLTVV.

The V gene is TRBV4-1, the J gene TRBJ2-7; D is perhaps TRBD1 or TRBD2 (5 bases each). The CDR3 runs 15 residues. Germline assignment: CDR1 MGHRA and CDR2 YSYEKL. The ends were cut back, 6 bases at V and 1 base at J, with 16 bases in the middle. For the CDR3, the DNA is TGCGCCAGCAGTTCCAGGGCCGAGGGGTCCTACGAGCAGTACTTC. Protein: CASSSRAEGSYEQYF.

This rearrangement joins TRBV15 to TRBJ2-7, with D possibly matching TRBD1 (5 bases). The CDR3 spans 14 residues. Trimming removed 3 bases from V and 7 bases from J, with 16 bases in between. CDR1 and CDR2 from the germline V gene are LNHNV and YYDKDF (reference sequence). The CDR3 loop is CATSSDIKGAEQYF. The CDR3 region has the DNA TGTGCCACCAGCAGTGATATTAAAGGGGCAGAGCAGTACTTC.

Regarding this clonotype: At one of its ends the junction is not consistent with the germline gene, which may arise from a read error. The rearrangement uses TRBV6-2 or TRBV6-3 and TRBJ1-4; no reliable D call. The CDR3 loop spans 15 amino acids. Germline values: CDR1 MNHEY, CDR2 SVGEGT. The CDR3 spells CASSYLGATNEELFF. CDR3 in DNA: TGTGCCAGCAGTTACCTGGGAGCAACTAATGAAGAACTGTTTTTT.

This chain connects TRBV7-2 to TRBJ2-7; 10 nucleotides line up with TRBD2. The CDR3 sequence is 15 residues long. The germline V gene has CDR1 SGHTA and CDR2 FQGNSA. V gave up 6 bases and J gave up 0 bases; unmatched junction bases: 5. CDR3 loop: CASRSGTSVSYEQYF. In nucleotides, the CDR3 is TGTGCCAGCAGATCCGGGACTAGCGTCTCCTACGAGCAGTACTTC. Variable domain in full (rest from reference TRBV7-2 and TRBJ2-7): GAGVSQSPSNKVTEKGKDVELRCDPISGHTALYWYRQSLGQGLEFLIYFQGNSAPDKSGLPSDRFSAERTGGSVSTLTIQRTQQEDSAVYLCASRSGTSVSYEQYFGPGTRLTVT.

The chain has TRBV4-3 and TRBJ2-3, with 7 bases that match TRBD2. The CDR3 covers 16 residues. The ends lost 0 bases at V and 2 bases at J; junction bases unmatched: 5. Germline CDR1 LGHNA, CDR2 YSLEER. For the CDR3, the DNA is TGCGCCAGCAGCCAAGAATCAAGCGGGGCCACAGATACGCAGTATTTT. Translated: CASSQESSGATDTQYF.

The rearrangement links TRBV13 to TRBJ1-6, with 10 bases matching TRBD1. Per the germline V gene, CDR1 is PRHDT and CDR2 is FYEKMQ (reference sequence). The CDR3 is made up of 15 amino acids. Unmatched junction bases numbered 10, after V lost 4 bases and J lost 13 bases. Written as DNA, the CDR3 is TGTGCCAGCAGCTCATCCGGGACAGGGGTTGAGCCCCTCCACTTT. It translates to CASSSSGTGVEPLHF. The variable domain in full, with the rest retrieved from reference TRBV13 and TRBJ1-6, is AAGVIQSPRHLIKEKRETATLKCYPIPRHDTVYWYQQGPGQDPQFLISFYEKMQSDKGSIPDRFSAQQFSDYHSELNMSSLELGDSALYFCASSSSGTGVEPLHFGNGTRLTVT.

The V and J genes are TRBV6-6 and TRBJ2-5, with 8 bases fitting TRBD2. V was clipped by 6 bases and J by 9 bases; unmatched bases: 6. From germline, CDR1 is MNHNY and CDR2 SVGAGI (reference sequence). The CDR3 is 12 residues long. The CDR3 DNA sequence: TGTGCCAGCAGCCCAAGAGCGGGGGCCCAGTACTTC. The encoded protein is CASSPRAGAQYF.

In DNA form, the CDR3 reads TGTGCCAGCAGCTTACAGGGCGAAGGGAACACTGAAGCTTTCTTT. This translates into CASSLQGEGNTEAFF. The chain joins TRBV7-3 to TRBJ1-1; D is perhaps TRBD1 (5 bases). CDR3 length equals 15 residues. In germline, CDR1 is SGHTA, CDR2 FQGTGA. The germline V and J ends were trimmed by 2 bases and 1 base, with 11 bases remaining between them.

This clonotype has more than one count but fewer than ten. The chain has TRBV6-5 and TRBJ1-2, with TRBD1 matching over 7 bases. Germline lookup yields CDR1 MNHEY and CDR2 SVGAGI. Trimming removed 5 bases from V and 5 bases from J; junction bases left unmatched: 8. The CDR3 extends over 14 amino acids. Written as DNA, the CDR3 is TGTGCCAGCAGTCCTGCCGGGACAGCTTATGGCTACACCTTC. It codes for CASSPAGTAYGYTF.

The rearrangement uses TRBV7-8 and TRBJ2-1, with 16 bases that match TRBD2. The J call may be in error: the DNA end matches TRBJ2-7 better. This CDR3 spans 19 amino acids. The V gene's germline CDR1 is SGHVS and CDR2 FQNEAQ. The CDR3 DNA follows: TGTGCCAGCAGCCGAACGGGACTAGCGGGAGGGGGTTCCTACAATGAGCAGTACTTC. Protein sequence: CASSRTGLAGGGSYNEQYF.

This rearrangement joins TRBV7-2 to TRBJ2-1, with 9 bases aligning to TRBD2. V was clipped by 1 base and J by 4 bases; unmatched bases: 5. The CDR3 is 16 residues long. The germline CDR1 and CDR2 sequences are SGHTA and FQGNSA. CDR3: CASSLGASGIYNEQFF. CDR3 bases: TGTGCCAGCAGCTTAGGGGCTAGCGGGATATACAATGAGCAGTTCTTC. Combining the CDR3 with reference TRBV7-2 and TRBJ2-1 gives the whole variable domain GAGVSQSPSNKVTEKGKDVELRCDPISGHTALYWYRQSLGQGLEFLIYFQGNSAPDKSGLPSDRFSAERTGGSVSTLTIQRTQQEDSAVYLCASSLGASGIYNEQFFGPGTRLTVL.

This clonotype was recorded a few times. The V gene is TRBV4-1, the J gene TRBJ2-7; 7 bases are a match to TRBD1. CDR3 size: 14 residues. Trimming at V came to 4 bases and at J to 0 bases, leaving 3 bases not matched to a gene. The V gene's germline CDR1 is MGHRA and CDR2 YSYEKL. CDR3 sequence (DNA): TGCGCCAGCAGCCCCGGACAGGACTCCTACGAGCAGTACTTC. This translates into CASSPGQDSYEQYF.

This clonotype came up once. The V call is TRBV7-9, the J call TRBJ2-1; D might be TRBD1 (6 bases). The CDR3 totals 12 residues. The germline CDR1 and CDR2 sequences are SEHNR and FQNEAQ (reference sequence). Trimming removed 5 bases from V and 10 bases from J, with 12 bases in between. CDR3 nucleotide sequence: TGTGCCAGCAGCCCGACAGGCTACGAGCAGTTCTTC. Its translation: CASSPTGYEQFF.

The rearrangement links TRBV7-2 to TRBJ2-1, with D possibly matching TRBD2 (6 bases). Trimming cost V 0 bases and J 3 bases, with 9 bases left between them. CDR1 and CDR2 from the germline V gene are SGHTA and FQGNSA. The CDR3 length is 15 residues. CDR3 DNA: TGTGCCAGCAGCTTAGCGGGACTGTACTACAATGAGCAGTTCTTC. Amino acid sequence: CASSLAGLYYNEQFF.

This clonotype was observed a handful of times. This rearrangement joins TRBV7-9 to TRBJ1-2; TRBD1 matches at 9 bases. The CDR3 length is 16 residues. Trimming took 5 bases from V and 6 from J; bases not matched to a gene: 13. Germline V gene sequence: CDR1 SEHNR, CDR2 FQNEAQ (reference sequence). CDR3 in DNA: TGTGCCAGCAGCCGCCCCCCTGGACAGGGGAGGGATGGCTACACCTTC. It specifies CASSRPPGQGRDGYTF.

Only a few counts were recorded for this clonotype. CDR3 region: CASSEGDSRVVQYF. The CDR3 DNA follows: TGTGCCAGCAGTGAAGGGGACTCTCGAGTCGTTCAGTACTTC. The chain links TRBV6-1 to TRBJ2-7; D is perhaps TRBD2 (6 bases). The CDR3 extends over 14 amino acids. Germline CDR1 is MNHNS and CDR2 is SASEGT. V lost 1 base and J lost 10, with 17 bases in between.

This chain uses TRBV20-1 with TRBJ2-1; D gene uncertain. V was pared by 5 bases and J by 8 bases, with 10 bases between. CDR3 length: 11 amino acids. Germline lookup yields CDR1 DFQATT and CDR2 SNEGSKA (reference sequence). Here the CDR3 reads CSAADLDEQFF. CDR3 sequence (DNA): TGCAGTGCTGCCGATCTCGATGAGCAGTTCTTC.

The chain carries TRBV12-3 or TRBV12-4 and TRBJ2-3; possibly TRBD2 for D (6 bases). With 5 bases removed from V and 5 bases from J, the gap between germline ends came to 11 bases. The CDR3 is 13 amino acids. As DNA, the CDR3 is TGTGCCAGCAGTATCTGGGGGGAAGATACGCAGTATTTT. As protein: CASSIWGEDTQYF.

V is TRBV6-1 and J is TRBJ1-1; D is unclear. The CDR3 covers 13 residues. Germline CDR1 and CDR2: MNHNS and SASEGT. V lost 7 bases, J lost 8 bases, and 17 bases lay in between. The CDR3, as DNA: TGTGCCAGCATGATGGACGTGAGTGAAGAAGCTTTCTTT. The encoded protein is CASMMDVSEEAFF.

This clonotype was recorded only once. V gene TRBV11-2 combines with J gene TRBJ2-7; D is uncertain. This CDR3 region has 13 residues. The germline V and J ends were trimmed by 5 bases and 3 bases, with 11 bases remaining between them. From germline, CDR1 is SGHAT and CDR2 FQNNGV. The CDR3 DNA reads TGTGCCAGCAGCCCTTTCCGGAGCTACGAGCAGTACTTC. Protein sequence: CASSPFRSYEQYF. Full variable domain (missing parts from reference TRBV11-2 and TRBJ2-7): EAGVAQSPRYKIIEKRQSVAFWCNPISGHATLYWYQQILGQGPKLLIQFQNNGVVDDSQLPKDRFSAERLKGVDSTLKIQPAKLEDSAVYLCASSPFRSYEQYFGPGTRLTVT.